One and the same sample provided the 7 T cell receptor beta chains below, sequenced in a study of blood T cell repertoires in COVID-19. Profiling relied on immunoSEQ multiplex PCR, and the TCRdb table lists in-frame clones only, not all of them. The repertoire holds about 220,000 clones, over 70% seen once, with roughly 8% in the top ten. Material for sequencing was peripheral blood. The receptor source for this set is a woman between 45 and 60 years old with acute or convalescent COVID-19.

The V gene is TRBV6-5, the J gene TRBJ2-1; TRBD2 might be the D (6 bases). The CDR3 contains 12 residues. V lost 10 bases and J lost 7, with 14 bases in between. Germline V gene sequence: CDR1 MNHEY, CDR2 SVGAGI. CDR3 nucleotides: TGTGCCACCCGGGGTGGGAGGAATGAGCAGTTCTTC. Translated, it gives CATRGGRNEQFF.

The rearrangement joins TRBV11-3 to TRBJ2-1; maybe TRBD2 (6 bases). Germline CDR1 is SGHNT and CDR2 is YENEEA. The CDR3 runs to 14 residues. V was trimmed by 1 base and J by 8 bases, leaving 12 bases between them. The CDR3 reads CASSLAGVSDEQFF. The CDR3 nucleotides read TGTGCCAGCAGCTTAGCGGGAGTAAGTGATGAGCAGTTCTTC.

J is TRBJ2-6 and V is TRBV5-1; D perhaps matches TRBD2 (5 bases). This CDR3 is 15 amino acids long. CDR1 and CDR2 from the germline V gene are SGHRS and YFSETQ. V shed 5 bases and J shed 1 base, with 10 bases lying between them. The CDR3 sequence: CASRIRGSGANVLTF. The DNA for the CDR3 is TGCGCCAGCAGGATCCGCGGGTCTGGGGCCAACGTCCTGACTTTC.

The V gene is TRBV6-5, the J gene TRBJ2-5; 8 bases align to TRBD2. V lost 6 bases to trimming and J lost 6 bases; unmatched junction nucleotides: 12. Germline V gene lookup returns CDR1 MNHEY and CDR2 SVGAGI. This CDR3 has 15 residues. The CDR3 DNA reads as TGTGCCAGCAGCTGGATAGCGGGATCAGGAAAGACCCAGTACTTC. Its protein product is CASSWIAGSGKTQYF.

The chain is built from TRBV27 and TRBJ2-5; tentative D call: TRBD2 (5 bases). CDR3 size: 14 residues. V shed 5 bases and J shed 7 bases, with 17 bases lying between them. Germline loops: CDR1 MNHEY, CDR2 SMNVEV (reference sequence). Here the CDR3 DNA reads TGTGCCAGCAGTCCTACCCGGGTAGAGGGGACCCAGTACTTC. Translated: CASSPTRVEGTQYF.

The J gene is TRBJ1-5, the V gene TRBV12-5; 8 positions agree with TRBD1. Germline V CDR1 and CDR2: LGHNT, FRNRAP. V gave up 1 base and J gave up 6 bases; unmatched junction bases: 8. The CDR3 has 16 amino acids. DNA for the CDR3: TGTGCTAGTGGTTTGGGGACAGGGCTTGAGACTCAGCCCCAGCATTTT. It is translated as CASGLGTGLETQPQHF.

This clone was counted a single time. V and J are TRBV18 and TRBJ2-7; D gene uncertain. Germline V gene sequence: CDR1 KGHSH, CDR2 LQKENI. V was clipped by 1 base and J by 2 bases, with 6 bases between them. The CDR3 totals 13 residues. The CDR3 reads CASSPQEAYEQYF. As DNA, the CDR3 is TGTGCCAGCTCACCACAAGAGGCCTACGAGCAGTACTTC.